This TCR beta chain was found in a study of T-cell reconstitution after alpha-beta-depleted transplantation in children. Study-wide results and limits: Newly produced T cells mostly provided counts and TCRbeta diversity after one year, as hyperexpanded clones declined. TCRbeta diversity was high at day 60 in some patients (a result of surviving recipient T cells and thymic progenitors). In patients about two months after transplant, alpha-beta T cells reportedly arose from several hundred expanded graft clones.

As for this clonotype: The target antigen is unknown.

Unique molecular identifiers were used to barcode this TCRbeta library. TCRdb independently ran MiXCR on the PCR reads; one entry per CDR3 protein. The table lists 250,000 to 400,000 distinct CDR3 sequences, approximately 23% of them singletons. The material was PBMCs, mostly from graft donor cells, obtained 180 days after TCRalphabeta/CD19-depleted stem cell transplant. This TCR was recovered from a male patient aged 10 to 17 who had a stem cell transplant for acute lymphoblastic leukemia, so the T cells may come from the graft donor.

CDR3: CSVESKSTEAFF. The DNA for the CDR3 is TGCAGCGTTGAGAGTAAGAGTACTGAAGCTTTCTTT. This chain uses TRBV29-1 with TRBJ1-1; D is ambiguous. V shed 3 bases and J shed 5 bases, with 10 bases lying between them. Germline V gene data show CDR1 as SQVTM and CDR2 as ANQGSEA. CDR3 length equals 12 residues.